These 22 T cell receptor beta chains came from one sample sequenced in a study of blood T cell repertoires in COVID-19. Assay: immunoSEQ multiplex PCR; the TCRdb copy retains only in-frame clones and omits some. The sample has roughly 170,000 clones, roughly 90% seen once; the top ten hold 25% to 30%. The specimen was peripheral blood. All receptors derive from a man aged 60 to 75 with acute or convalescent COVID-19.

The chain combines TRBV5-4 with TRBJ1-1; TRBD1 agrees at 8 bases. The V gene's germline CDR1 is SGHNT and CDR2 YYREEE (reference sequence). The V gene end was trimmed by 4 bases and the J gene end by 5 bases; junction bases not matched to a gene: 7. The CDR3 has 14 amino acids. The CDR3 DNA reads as TGTGCCAGCAGCAAGCCGACAGGGGAGACTGAAGCTTTCTTT. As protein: CASSKPTGETEAFF.

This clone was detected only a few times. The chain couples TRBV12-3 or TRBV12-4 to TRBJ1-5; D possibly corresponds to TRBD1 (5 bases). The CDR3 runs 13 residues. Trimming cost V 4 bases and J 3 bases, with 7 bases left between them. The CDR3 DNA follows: TGTGCCAGCAGTTCGGACATCAATCAGCCCCAGCATTTT. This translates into CASSSDINQPQHF.

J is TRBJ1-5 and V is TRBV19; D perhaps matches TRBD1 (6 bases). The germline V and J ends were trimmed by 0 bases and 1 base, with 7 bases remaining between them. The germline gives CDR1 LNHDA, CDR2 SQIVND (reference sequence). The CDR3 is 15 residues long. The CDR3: CASSIDRGSNQPQHF. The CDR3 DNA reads TGTGCCAGTAGTATAGACAGGGGAAGCAATCAGCCCCAGCATTTT.

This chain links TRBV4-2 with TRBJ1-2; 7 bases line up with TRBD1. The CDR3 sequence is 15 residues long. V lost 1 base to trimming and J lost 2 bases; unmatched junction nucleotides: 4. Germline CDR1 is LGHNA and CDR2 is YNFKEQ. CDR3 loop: CASSQAARGNYGYTF. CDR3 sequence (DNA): TGTGCCAGCAGCCAAGCAGCCAGGGGGAACTATGGCTACACCTTC.

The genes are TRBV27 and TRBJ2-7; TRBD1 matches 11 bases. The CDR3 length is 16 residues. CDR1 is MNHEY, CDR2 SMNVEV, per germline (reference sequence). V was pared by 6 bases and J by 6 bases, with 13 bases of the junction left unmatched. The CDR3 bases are TGTGCCAGCAGCCCCTCCGCGGGACAGGGGGGTCTCGAGCAGTACTTC. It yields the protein CASSPSAGQGGLEQYF.

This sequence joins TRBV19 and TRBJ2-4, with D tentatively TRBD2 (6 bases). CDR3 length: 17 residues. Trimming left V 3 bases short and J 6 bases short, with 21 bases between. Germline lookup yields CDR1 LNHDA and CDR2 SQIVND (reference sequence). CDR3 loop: CASSIRSTGTVLNIQYF. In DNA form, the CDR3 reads TGTGCCAGTAGTATTAGGAGCACGGGGACTGTTCTAAACATTCAGTACTTC.

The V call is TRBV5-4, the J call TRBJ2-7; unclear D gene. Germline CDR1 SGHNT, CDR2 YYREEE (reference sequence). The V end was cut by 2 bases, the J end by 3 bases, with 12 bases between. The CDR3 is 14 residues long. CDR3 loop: CASSFGGPSYEQYV. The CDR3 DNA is TGTGCCAGCAGCTTTGGCGGTCCGAGCTACGAGCAGTACGTC.

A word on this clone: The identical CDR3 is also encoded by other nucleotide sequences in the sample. The CDR3 loop reads CASSPRGGPAFLYGYTF. CDR3 DNA sequence: TGTGCCAGCAGCCCGAGGGGGGGGCCGGCGTTCCTCTATGGCTACACCTTC. The chain employs TRBV7-9 and TRBJ1-2; possible D gene TRBD1, 6 bases. Germline V gene lookup returns CDR1 SEHNR and CDR2 FQNEAQ (reference sequence). The ends were cut back, 5 bases at V and 4 bases at J, with 23 bases in the middle. The CDR3 covers 17 residues. The complete variable domain, with remaining parts taken from reference TRBV7-9 and TRBJ1-2, reads DTGVSQNPRHKITKRGQNVTFRCDPISEHNRLYWYRQTLGQGPEFLTYFQNEAQLEKSRLLSDRFSAERPKGSFSTLEIQRTEQGDSAMYLCASSPRGGPAFLYGYTFGSGTRLTVV.

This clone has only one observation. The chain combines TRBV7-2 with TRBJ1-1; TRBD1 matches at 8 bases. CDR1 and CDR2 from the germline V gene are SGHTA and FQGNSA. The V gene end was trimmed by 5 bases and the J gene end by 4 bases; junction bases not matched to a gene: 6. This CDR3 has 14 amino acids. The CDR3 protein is CASSQQGGGTEAFF. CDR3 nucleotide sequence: TGTGCCAGCAGCCAACAGGGGGGCGGCACTGAAGCTTTCTTT.

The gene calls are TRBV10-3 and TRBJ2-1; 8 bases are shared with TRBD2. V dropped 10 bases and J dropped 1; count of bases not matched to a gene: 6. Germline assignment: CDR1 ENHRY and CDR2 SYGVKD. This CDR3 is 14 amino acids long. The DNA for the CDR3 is TGTGCCACCATGGGACTAGGGTCCTACAATGAGCAGTTCTTC. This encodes CATMGLGSYNEQFF.

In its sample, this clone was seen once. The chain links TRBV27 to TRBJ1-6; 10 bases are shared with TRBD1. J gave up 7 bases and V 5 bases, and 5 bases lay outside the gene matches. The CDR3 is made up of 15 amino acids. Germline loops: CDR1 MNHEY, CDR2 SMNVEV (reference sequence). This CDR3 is CASSPGQGRNSPLHF. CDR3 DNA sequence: TGTGCCAGCAGTCCGGGACAGGGGCGAAATTCACCCCTCCACTTT.

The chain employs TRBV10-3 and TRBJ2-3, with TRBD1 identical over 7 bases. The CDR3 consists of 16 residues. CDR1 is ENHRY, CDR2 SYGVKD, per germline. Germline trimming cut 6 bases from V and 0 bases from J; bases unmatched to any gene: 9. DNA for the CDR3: TGTGCCATCAGCGGGGTAGGGACAGCTAGCACAGATACGCAGTATTTT. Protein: CAISGVGTASTDTQYF.

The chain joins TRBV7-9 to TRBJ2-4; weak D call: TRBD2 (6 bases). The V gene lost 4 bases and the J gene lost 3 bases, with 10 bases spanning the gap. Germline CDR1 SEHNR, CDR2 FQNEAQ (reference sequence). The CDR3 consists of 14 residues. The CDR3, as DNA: TGTGCCAGCAGCTCTTTAGCGGACAAAAACATTCAGTACTTC. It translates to CASSSLADKNIQYF.

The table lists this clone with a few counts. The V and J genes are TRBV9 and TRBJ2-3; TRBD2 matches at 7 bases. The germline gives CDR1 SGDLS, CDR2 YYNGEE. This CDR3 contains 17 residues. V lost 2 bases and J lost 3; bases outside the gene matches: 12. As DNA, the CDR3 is TGTGCCAGCAGCGTGGCGGGAGAAGGACAAGTGACAGATACGCAGTATTTT. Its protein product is CASSVAGEGQVTDTQYF.

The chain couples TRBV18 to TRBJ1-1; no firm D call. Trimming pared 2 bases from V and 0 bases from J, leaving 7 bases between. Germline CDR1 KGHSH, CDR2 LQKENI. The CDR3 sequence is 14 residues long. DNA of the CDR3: TGTGCCAGCTCACCAAAACAGATGAACACTGAAGCTTTCTTT. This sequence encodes CASSPKQMNTEAFF.

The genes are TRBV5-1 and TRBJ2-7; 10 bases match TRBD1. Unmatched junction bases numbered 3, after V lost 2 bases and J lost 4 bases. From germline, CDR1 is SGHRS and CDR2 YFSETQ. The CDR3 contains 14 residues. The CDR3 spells CASSFGTGEYEQYF. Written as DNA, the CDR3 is TGCGCCAGCAGCTTCGGGACAGGGGAATACGAGCAGTACTTC.

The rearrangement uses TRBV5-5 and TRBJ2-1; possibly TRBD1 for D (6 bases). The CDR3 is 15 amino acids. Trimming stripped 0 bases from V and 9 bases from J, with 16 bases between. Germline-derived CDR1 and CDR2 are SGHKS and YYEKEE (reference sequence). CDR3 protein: CASSLANSGGFEQFF. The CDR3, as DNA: TGTGCCAGCAGCTTGGCCAATTCTGGGGGCTTTGAGCAGTTCTTC. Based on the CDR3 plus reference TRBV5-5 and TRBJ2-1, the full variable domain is DAGVTQSPTHLIKTRGQQVTLRCSPISGHKSVSWYQQVLGQGPQFIFQYYEKEERGRGNFPDRFSARQFPNYSSELNVNALLLGDSALYLCASSLANSGGFEQFFGPGTRLTVL.

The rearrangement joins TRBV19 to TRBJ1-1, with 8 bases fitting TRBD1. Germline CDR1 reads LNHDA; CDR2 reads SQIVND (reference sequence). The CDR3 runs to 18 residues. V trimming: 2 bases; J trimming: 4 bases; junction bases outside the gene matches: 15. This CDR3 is CASSIPLGQGSLRTEAFF. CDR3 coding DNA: TGTGCCAGTAGTATACCCCTCGGACAGGGAAGTCTTCGCACTGAAGCTTTCTTT. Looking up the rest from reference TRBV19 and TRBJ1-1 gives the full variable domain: DGGITQSPKYLFRKEGQNVTLSCEQNLNHDAMYWYRQDPGQGLRLIYYSQIVNDFQKGDIAEGYSVSREKKESFPLTVTSAQKNPTAFYLCASSIPLGQGSLRTEAFFGQGTRLTVV.

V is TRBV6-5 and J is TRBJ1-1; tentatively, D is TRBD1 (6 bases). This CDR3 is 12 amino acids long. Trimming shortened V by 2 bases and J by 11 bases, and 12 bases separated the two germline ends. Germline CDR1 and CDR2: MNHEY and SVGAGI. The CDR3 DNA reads TGTGCCAGCAGTTACCAGACAGGTATCGCTTTCTTT. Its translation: CASSYQTGIAFF.

CDR3 DNA sequence: TGTGCCAGCAGCTGGAGGGATTCACCCCTCCACTTT. Translating it yields CASSWRDSPLHF. J is TRBJ1-6 and V is TRBV7-9; D is ambiguous. Germline CDR1 is SEHNR and CDR2 is FQNEAQ (reference sequence). V gave up 4 bases and J gave up 8 bases, with 6 bases separating them. The CDR3 covers 12 residues.

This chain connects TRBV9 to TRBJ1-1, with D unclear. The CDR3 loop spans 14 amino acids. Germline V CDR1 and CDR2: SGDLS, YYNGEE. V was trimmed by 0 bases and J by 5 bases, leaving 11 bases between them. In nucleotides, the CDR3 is TGTGCCAGCAGCGTAGGAATAGAGGGAACTGAAGCTTTCTTT. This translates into CASSVGIEGTEAFF.

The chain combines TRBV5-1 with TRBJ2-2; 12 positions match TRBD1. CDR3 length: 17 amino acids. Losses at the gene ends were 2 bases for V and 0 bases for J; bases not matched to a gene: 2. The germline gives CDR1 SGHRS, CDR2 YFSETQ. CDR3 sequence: CASSLGTGGANTGELFF. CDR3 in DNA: TGCGCCAGCAGCTTAGGGACAGGGGGCGCGAACACCGGGGAGCTGTTTTTT. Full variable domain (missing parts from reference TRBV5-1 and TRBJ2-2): KAGVTQTPRYLIKTRGQQVTLSCSPISGHRSVSWYQQTPGQGLQFLFEYFSETQRNKGNFPGRFSGRQFSNSRSEMNVSTLELGDSALYLCASSLGTGGANTGELFFGEGSRLTVL.